The 24 T cell receptor beta chains below come from one sample, sequenced in a study of tumor and adjacent non-tumor tissue in lung cancer. The library came from three nested PCR rounds adapted from ARM-PCR protocols. TCRdb reprocessed the multiplex PCR reads with MiXCR, giving one entry per CDR3 protein. The table shows 65,000 to 90,000 distinct CDR3 sequences, with 55% to 70% occurring only once. The template was RNA from unsorted bulk tissue. Sequencing was performed on lung tumor tissue. Every receptor here comes from a woman in her 70s with non-small cell lung cancer.

A note on this clonotype: Its ends do not fully match the called genes, so a read error is possible. The rearrangement links TRBV29-1 to TRBJ1-1, with D possibly being TRBD1 (5 bases). Germline V CDR1 and CDR2: SQVTM, ANQGSEA. The CDR3 runs 17 residues. CDR3 region: CSVKLQRGEGMNTEALF. The CDR3 bases are TGCAGCGTTAAACTCCAGAGGGGCGAGGGGATGAACACTGAAGCTCTATTT.

This clonotype has ten or more counts. The rearrangement joins TRBV24-1 to TRBJ2-1, with D unclear. V was pared by 8 bases and J by 0 bases, with 22 bases between. CDR1 and CDR2 (germline): KGHDR, SFDVKD. The CDR3 contains 18 residues. CDR3: CATTPSLSGRSSYNEQFF. In DNA form, the CDR3 reads TGTGCCACCACCCCATCTTTGTCTGGAAGATCCTCCTACAATGAGCAGTTCTTC.

For this clonotype: One end of the junction fails to match germline, which may point to a read error. The gene calls are TRBV10-3 and TRBJ2-7, with 10 bases identical to TRBD1. Per the germline V gene, CDR1 is ENHRY and CDR2 is SYGVKD. The CDR3 is 17 amino acids. CDR3 sequence: CAIGTGELACVPYERYF. In nucleotides, the CDR3 is TGTGCCATCGGGACAGGGGAACTAGCGTGTGTTCCCTACGAGCGGTACTTC.

Regarding this clonotype: A read error is possible here, since a much larger clone lies one base away. The V and J genes are TRBV20-1 and TRBJ2-7; the match to TRBD2 covers 9 bases. CDR3 length: 12 residues. Losses at the gene ends were 7 bases for V and 6 bases for J; bases not matched to a gene: 7. CDR1 and CDR2 (germline): DFQATT, SNEGSKA (reference sequence). For the CDR3, the DNA is TGCAGTGGGACTAGCGAGGGCTCCGAGCAGTACTTC. The encoded protein is CSGTSEGSEQYF.

This clonotype was observed a handful of times. The rearrangement joins TRBV7-9 to TRBJ2-1, with TRBD2 identical over 10 bases. The trim removed 5 bases at V and 4 bases at J, leaving 5 bases unmatched. The CDR3 spans 15 residues. Germline CDR1 SEHNR, CDR2 FQNEAQ (reference sequence). CDR3 bases: TGTGCCAGCAGCACGGGACTAGCGAGGTACAATGAGCAGTTCTTC. Its translation is CASSTGLARYNEQFF.

The sample holds a few counts of this clonotype. It may be a read error: a sequence one base away is much more abundant. This chain joins TRBV28 and TRBJ1-5, with no clear D. Germline CDR1 MDHEN, CDR2 SYDVKM. V dropped 6 bases and J dropped 4 bases, with 19 bases sitting between them. The CDR3 has 16 residues. CDR3: CASSPLASPFNQPQHF. The CDR3, as DNA: TGTGCCAGCAGCCCTCTTGCCAGCCCCTTTAATCAGCCCCAGCATTTT.

A word on this clonotype: A read error may explain this, as a much larger clone is one base away. The chain combines TRBV7-9 with TRBJ2-1; 12 positions agree with TRBD2. The CDR3 loop spans 16 amino acids. Germline CDR1 reads SEHNR; CDR2 reads FQNEAQ (reference sequence). With V trimmed by 5 bases and J by 12 bases, 14 bases remained unmatched. Here the CDR3 DNA reads TGTGCCAGCAGCCAAGGACTAGCGGGGCTCGATGGGGGGCAGTTCTTC. Translation: CASSQGLAGLDGGQFF.

On this clonotype itself: The junction shows a germline mismatch at one end, possibly a read error. This chain connects TRBV10-2 to TRBJ1-4; D perhaps matches TRBD1 (5 bases). Germline-derived CDR1 and CDR2 are WSHSY and SAAADI. The CDR3 is made up of 13 amino acids. CDR3 DNA: TGCGCAAGCACCGGACACCTTAATGAAATACCGTTTTTT. Its protein product is CASTGHLNEIPFF.

About this clonotype: Germline is not matched at one junction end, which may reflect a read error. The rearrangement uses TRBV6-5 and TRBJ2-1; the D is unclear. The CDR3 covers 15 residues. CDR1 and CDR2 (germline): MNHEY, SVGAGI. The CDR3, as DNA: TGTGCCAGCAGTTACGACTTCAGTCTTAACAATGATCAGTTCTTC. Translation: CASSYDFSLNNDQFF.

Notes on this clonotype: The junction and the germline gene differ at one end; a read error may be behind it. The V gene is TRBV11-2, the J gene TRBJ2-5; TRBD2 agrees at 7 bases. The CDR3 runs to 14 residues. Germline V gene sequence: CDR1 SGHAT, CDR2 FQNNGV. The CDR3 sequence: CASSLGLAEATQHF. CDR3 sequence (DNA): TGTGCCAGCAGCTTAGGGCTAGCGGAAGCGACCCAGCACTTC.

Details on this clonotype: The missing conserved phenylalanine or tryptophan at the end of this CDR3 makes a read error likely. V and J are TRBV10-1 and TRBJ2-5; possibly TRBD2 for D (5 bases). Trimming removed 7 bases from V and 5 bases from J, with 20 bases in between. Germline V gene data show CDR1 as WNHNN and CDR2 as SYGVQD (reference sequence). The CDR3 extends over 15 amino acids. CDR3 sequence: CASNDQRAGSETQYI. CDR3 nucleotides: TGCGCCAGCAATGACCAACGGGCGGGTTCGGAGACCCAGTACATC.

Remarks on this clonotype: The conserved closing phenylalanine or tryptophan is absent in this CDR3, likely reflecting a read error. It is unclear where the CDR3 begins or ends on the DNA, so no DNA is shown, and the CDR3 is as TCRdb lists it. The chain has TRBV6-2 or TRBV6-3 and TRBJ2-1; the DNA was not used to check the table's D call, TRBD2. Germline assignment: CDR1 MNHEY and CDR2 SVGEGT. The CDR3 spans 15 amino acids, including both terminal residues. The chain's CDR3 is CASRGSGRAGGEHFL.

A word on this clonotype: At one boundary the junction diverges from the germline segment, which might be a read error. The CDR3 coding sequence is TGCGCCAGCTGCTATTCCACAGTCACCGATAACTCACCCCTCCACTTT. Translating it yields CASCYSTVTDNSPLHF. The chain employs TRBV4-1 and TRBJ1-6; D is unclear. Germline V gives CDR1 MGHRA, CDR2 YSYEKL. The CDR3 totals 16 residues.

The J gene is TRBJ2-1, the V gene TRBV13; 9 bases are a match to TRBD2. V was clipped by 4 bases and J by 3 bases; unmatched bases: 7. The V gene's germline CDR1 is PRHDT and CDR2 FYEKMQ (reference sequence). CDR3 length: 16 amino acids. In DNA, the CDR3 is TGTGCCAGCAGCTACTCGCGACTAGCGGACTACAATGAGCAGTTCTTC. As protein: CASSYSRLADYNEQFF.

Remarks on this clonotype: It may be a read error: a sequence one base away is much more abundant. In this CDR3 the conserved last residue, phenylalanine or tryptophan, is missing, so a read error is likely. The CDR3 region has the DNA TGCAGTGCTAGAGGCGACGGACTGAACACTGAAGCTTTCTCT. Encoded protein: CSARGDGLNTEAFS. The chain employs TRBV20-1 and TRBJ1-1; unclear D gene. This CDR3 contains 14 residues. The V end lost 1 base, the J end lost 0 bases, and 9 bases lay between the germline ends. The germline CDR1 and CDR2 sequences are DFQATT and SNEGSKA (reference sequence).

Comment on this clonotype: This clone may be a read error of a much larger clone one base away. This chain links TRBV28 with TRBJ2-7; 10 nucleotides agree with TRBD1. Per the germline V gene, CDR1 is MDHEN and CDR2 is SYDVKM. The CDR3 runs 15 residues. The CDR3 loop is CASSGVDRGNYKQYF. In nucleotides, the CDR3 is TGTGCCAGCAGTGGAGTGGACAGGGGGAACTACAAGCAGTACTTC.

Remarks on this clonotype: This sequence may be a read error, since a much larger clone differs from it by one base. The chain uses TRBV5-4 and TRBJ2-5; TRBD2 matches 7 bases. The CDR3 totals 14 residues. CDR1 and CDR2 from the germline V gene are SGHNT and YYREEE (reference sequence). In nucleotides, the CDR3 is TGTGCCAGCAGGTCCAATGCGGGAGAAGAGACCCAGAACTTC. This sequence encodes CASRSNAGEETQNF.

Note on this clonotype: One end of the junction is discordant with germline, which a read error may explain. V usage is TRBV12-3 or TRBV12-4 and J usage is TRBJ2-2; TRBD2 agrees at 10 bases. CDR3 length equals 19 residues. The CDR3 bases are TGTGCCAGCAGCCACTTAAGCTGGACTAGCGGTGACTACACCGGGGACCTGTTTTTT. Translated, it gives CASSHLSWTSGDYTGDLFF.

Of note for this clonotype: With a much larger clone just one base away, this may be a read error. The chain carries TRBV20-1 and TRBJ2-1; 10 bases match TRBD2. CDR1 is DFQATT and CDR2 is SNEGSKA in the germline V gene (reference sequence). The CDR3 is 16 residues long. CDR3 bases: TGCAGTACTAGAGAGGAAGGACTAGCGGAATACAATGAGCAGTTCTTC. It encodes CSTREEGLAEYNEQFF.

This clonotype was observed a few times. This sequence joins TRBV20-1 and TRBJ2-2, with a possible D match to TRBD1 (6 bases). V lost 6 bases and J lost 7, with 18 bases in between. Germline CDR1 DFQATT, CDR2 SNEGSKA (reference sequence). The CDR3 contains 14 residues. The CDR3 is CSAPKGDLGGELFF. The CDR3 DNA sequence: TGCAGTGCCCCTAAGGGGGACCTTGGCGGGGAGCTGTTTTTT.

There are many counts of this clonotype. This rearrangement joins TRBV6-1 to TRBJ1-5; tentative D call: TRBD1 (5 bases). Germline V gene data show CDR1 as MNHNS and CDR2 as SASEGT. With 3 bases removed from V and 6 bases from J, the gap between germline ends came to 15 bases. The length of the CDR3 is 15 residues. The CDR3 sequence is CASSDAARVGQPQHF. The CDR3 region has the DNA TGTGCCAGCAGTGACGCGGCCAGGGTGGGTCAGCCCCAGCATTTT.

This clonotype came up once. Sequence at one end of the junction differs from germline and may be a read error. This chain uses TRBV24-1 with TRBJ2-1; possibly TRBD2 for D (5 bases). This CDR3 has 14 residues. Germline CDR1 and CDR2: KGHDR and SFDVKD. In nucleotides, the CDR3 is TGTGCCACCAGTGATTCCGGGGTGGCCAATAAGCAGTTCTTC. Amino acid sequence: CATSDSGVANKQFF.

This clonotype was observed a handful of times. The conserved phenylalanine or tryptophan normally closing the CDR3 is absent here, so this likely arose from a read error. The chain couples TRBV7-2 to TRBJ2-7; 10 nucleotides align to TRBD2. Unmatched junction bases numbered 22, after V lost 4 bases and J lost 4 bases. The CDR3 length is 20 residues. Germline values: CDR1 SGHTA, CDR2 FQGNSA. The CDR3 coding sequence is TGTGCCAGCAGCTCGCCTAGCGGGAGTTCCATGGTCTCTAATCCATACGAGCAGTACCTC. Translated, it gives CASSSPSGSSMVSNPYEQYL.

As for this clonotype: This clone may be a read error of a much larger clone one base away. As the CDR3 is not closed by the conserved phenylalanine or tryptophan, this likely results from a read error. The chain has TRBV2 and TRBJ2-2, with 7 bases fitting TRBD2. Germline assignment: CDR1 SNHLY and CDR2 FYNNEI. Losses at the gene ends were 7 bases for V and 6 bases for J; bases not matched to a gene: 11. The CDR3 totals 15 residues. The CDR3 is CASTLTSAGAGELFL. The CDR3 DNA is TGTGCCAGCACACTCACTAGCGCTGGCGCCGGGGAGCTGTTTTTG.